This entry concerns a single T cell receptor beta chain. Arm-PCR with iRepertoire HTBI primers amplified the CDR3 regions for these TCR beta libraries. TCRdb itself ran the multiplex PCR reads through MiXCR, one entry per CDR3 protein. The sample contains almost 450,000 distinct CDR3 sequences, about 16% of which appear only once. The sample originates from a study of regulatory T cells in long-lasting Graves disease. Study in general: Less than 3 months of antithyroid drugs had been taken by newly diagnosed Graves' patients.

Time point given: newly diagnosed GD, antithyroid drugs for less than 3 months. The authors made the TCR library using RNA they extracted from PBMCs. This same sample was also taken into another study, of T cells in Graves' hyperthyroidism and ophthalmopathy. That source adds: Aged 18 to 65, the patients had hyperthyroidism that was newly diagnosed and had lasted under 2 months. An initial round of RT-PCR targeting the TCR CDR3 relied on the HTBI primer set.

Sequencing was performed on peripheral blood mononuclear cells (PBMCs), taken at new diagnosis, from a patient treated with antithyroid drugs. The TCR originated in a woman in her twenties or thirties with Graves disease.

Written as DNA, the CDR3 is TGTGCCAGCAGTGACCATTCCGGGACAGGGAACTATGGCTACACCTTC. Translation: CASSDHSGTGNYGYTF. The chain combines TRBV6-1 with TRBJ1-2, with TRBD1 matching over 9 bases. The CDR3 is made up of 16 amino acids. Germline CDR1 reads MNHNS; CDR2 reads SASEGT. Germline trimming cut 3 bases from V and 2 bases from J; bases unmatched to any gene: 7.